Below are 3 T cell receptor beta chains sequenced from a single sample in a study of T-cell reconstitution after alpha-beta-depleted transplantation in children. This sample's TCRbeta library carried unique molecular identifier barcodes. TCRdb re-called the PCR reads through MiXCR, storing one row per CDR3 protein. The table lists a few hundred thousand distinct CDR3 sequences, approximately 6.3% of them singletons, with about 5.5% in the top ten. This material consisted of PBMCs, taken before TCRalphabeta/CD19-depleted stem cell transplant. These receptors originate from a boy aged 2 to 10 with acute lymphoblastic leukemia, due to receive a stem cell transplant.

The sample holds a few counts of this clonotype. The CDR3: CASSMEGESNQPQHF. In nucleotides, the CDR3 is TGCGCCAGCAGCATGGAAGGGGAAAGTAATCAGCCCCAGCATTTT. J is TRBJ1-5 and V is TRBV5-1, with a possible D match to TRBD1 (5 bases). Per germline, CDR1 SGHRS and CDR2 YFSETQ. There are 15 residues in the CDR3. The ends were cut back, 4 bases at V and 4 bases at J, with 15 bases in the middle.

V is TRBV27 and J is TRBJ2-7, with D perhaps TRBD2 (5 bases). The CDR3 totals 15 residues. V was clipped by 5 bases and J by 7 bases, with 21 bases between them. Per the germline V gene, CDR1 is MNHEY and CDR2 is SMNVEV (reference sequence). The CDR3 sequence: CASSPNWTPSGEQYF. The CDR3 DNA reads TGTGCCAGCAGTCCAAATTGGACTCCATCGGGGGAGCAGTACTTC.

This clonotype was counted at least ten times. This sequence joins TRBV7-2 and TRBJ2-7; 9 bases match TRBD2. J gave up 5 bases and V 5 bases, and 10 bases lay outside the gene matches. CDR3 length: 15 residues. Germline lookup yields CDR1 SGHTA and CDR2 FQGNSA. CDR3 coding DNA: TGTGCCAGCAGCATAGATAGCGGGAGCCTCAACGAGCAGTACTTC. As protein: CASSIDSGSLNEQYF.